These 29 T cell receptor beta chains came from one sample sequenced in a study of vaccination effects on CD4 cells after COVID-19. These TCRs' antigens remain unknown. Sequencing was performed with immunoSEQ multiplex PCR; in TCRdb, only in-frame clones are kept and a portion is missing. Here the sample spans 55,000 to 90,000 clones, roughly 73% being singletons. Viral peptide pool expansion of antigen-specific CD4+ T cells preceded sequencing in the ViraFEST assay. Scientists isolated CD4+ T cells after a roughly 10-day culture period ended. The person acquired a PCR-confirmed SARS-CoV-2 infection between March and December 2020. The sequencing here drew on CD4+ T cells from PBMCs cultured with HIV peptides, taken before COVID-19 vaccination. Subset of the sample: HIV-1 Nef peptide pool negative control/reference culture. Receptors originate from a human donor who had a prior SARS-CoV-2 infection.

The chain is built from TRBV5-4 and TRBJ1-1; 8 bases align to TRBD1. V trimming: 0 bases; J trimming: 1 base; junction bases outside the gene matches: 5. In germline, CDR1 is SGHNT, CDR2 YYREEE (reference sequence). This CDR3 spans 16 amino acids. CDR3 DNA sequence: TGTGCCAGCAGCTTGGGTAACAGGGGGAAGAACACTGAAGCTTTCTTT. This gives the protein CASSLGNRGKNTEAFF. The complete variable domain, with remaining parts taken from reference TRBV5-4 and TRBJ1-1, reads ETGVTQSPTHLIKTRGQQVTLRCSSQSGHNTVSWYQQALGQGPQFIFQYYREEENGRGNFPPRFSGLQFPNYSSELNVNALELDDSALYLCASSLGNRGKNTEAFFGQGTRLTVV.

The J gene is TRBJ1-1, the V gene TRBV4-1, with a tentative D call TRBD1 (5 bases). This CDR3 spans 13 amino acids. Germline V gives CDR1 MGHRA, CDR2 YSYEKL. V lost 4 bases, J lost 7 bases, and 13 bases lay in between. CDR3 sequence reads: CASSPPGGIEAFF. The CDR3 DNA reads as TGCGCCAGCAGCCCCCCTGGGGGGATTGAAGCTTTCTTT.

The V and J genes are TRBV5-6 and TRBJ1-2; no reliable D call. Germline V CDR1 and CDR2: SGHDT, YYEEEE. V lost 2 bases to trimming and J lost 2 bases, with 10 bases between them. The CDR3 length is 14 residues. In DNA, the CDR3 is TGTGCCAGCAGCTTTCCGCACGGAAACTATGGCTACACCTTC. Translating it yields CASSFPHGNYGYTF.

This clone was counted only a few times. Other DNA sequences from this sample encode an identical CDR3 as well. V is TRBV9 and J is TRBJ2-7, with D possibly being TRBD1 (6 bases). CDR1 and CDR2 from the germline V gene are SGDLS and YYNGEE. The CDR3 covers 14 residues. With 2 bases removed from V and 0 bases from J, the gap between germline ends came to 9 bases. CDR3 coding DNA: TGTGCCAGCAGCGTCACAGGGAACTCCTACGAGCAGTACTTC. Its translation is CASSVTGNSYEQYF.

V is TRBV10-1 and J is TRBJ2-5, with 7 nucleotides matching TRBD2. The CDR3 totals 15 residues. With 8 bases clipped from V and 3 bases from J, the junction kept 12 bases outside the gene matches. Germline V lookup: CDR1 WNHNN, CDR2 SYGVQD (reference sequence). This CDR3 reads CASFRRETEEETQYF. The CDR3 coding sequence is TGCGCCAGCTTCAGGCGGGAGACCGAAGAAGAGACCCAGTACTTC.

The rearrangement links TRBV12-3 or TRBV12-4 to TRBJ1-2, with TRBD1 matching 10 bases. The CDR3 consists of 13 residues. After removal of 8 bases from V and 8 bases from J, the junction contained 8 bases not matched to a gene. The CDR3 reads CASALDRGRGYTF. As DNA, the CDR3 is TGTGCCAGCGCGTTAGACAGGGGGCGCGGCTACACCTTC.

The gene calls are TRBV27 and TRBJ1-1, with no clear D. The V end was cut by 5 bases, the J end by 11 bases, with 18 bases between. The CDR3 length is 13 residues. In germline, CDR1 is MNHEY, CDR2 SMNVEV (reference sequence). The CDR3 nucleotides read TGTGCCAGCAGTGTGGGCCCCAGGAGGGTGGCTTTCTTT. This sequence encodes CASSVGPRRVAFF.

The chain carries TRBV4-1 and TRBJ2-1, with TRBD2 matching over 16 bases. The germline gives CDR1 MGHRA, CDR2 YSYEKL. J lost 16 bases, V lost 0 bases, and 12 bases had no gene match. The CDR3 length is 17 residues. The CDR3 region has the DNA TGCGCCAGCAGCCAAGACCCGGGACTAGCGGGGGGGGGTGAGCGATTCTTC. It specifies CASSQDPGLAGGGERFF.

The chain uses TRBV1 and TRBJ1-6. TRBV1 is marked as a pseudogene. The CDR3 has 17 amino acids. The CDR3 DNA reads TGCACCAGCAGCCAAGAAGGAACCGGCTCCTATAATTCACCCCTCCACTTT. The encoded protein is CTSSQEGTGSYNSPLHF.

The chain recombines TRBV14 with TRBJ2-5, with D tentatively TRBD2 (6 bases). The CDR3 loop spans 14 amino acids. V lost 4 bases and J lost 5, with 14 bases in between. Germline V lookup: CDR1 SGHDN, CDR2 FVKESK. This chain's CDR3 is CASSRRGAGETQYF. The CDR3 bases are TGTGCCAGCAGCCGACGAGGGGCGGGGGAGACCCAGTACTTC.

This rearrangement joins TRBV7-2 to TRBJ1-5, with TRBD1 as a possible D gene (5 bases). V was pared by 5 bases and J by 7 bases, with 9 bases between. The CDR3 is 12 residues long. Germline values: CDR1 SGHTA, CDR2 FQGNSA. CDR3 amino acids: CASSPAGQPQHF. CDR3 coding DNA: TGTGCCAGCAGCCCCGCAGGGCAGCCCCAGCATTTT.

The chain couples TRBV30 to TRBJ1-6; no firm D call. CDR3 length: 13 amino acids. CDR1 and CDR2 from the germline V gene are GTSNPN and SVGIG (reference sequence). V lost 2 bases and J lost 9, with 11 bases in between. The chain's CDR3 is CAWSSSGSSPLHF. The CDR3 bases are TGTGCCTGGAGTTCCAGCGGGAGTTCACCCCTCCACTTT.

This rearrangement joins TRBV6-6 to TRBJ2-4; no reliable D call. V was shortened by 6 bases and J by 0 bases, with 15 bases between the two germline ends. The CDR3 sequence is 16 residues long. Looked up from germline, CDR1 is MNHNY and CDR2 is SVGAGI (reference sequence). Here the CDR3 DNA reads TGTGCCAGCAGCCAAGAGGTCACTCTAGCCAAAAACATTCAGTACTTC. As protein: CASSQEVTLAKNIQYF.

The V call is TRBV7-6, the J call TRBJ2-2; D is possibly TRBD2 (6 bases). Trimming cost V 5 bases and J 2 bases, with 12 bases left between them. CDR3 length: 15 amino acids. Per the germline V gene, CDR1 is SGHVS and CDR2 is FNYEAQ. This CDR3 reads CASSPPGSNTGELFF. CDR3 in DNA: TGTGCCAGCAGCCCCCCCGGGAGCAACACCGGGGAGCTGTTTTTT.

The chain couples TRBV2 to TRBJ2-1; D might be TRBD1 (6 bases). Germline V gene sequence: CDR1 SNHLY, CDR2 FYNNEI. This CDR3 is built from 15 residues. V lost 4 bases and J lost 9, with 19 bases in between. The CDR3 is CASSVDRPRVVEQFF. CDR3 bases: TGTGCCAGCAGTGTCGACAGGCCGCGTGTGGTTGAGCAGTTCTTC. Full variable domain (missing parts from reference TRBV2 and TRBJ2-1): EPEVTQTPSHQVTQMGQEVILRCVPISNHLYFYWYRQILGQKVEFLVSFYNNEISEKSEIFDDQFSVERPDGSNFTLKIRSTKLEDSAMYFCASSVDRPRVVEQFFGPGTRLTVL.

The CDR3 nucleotides read TGCGCCAGCAGCGCGGACAGGGGGCATAATTCACCCCTCCACTTT. It yields the protein CASSADRGHNSPLHF. The chain recombines TRBV5-1 with TRBJ1-6; TRBD1 agrees at 11 bases. Germline V CDR1 and CDR2: SGHRS, YFSETQ. The CDR3 contains 15 residues. Trimming removed 4 bases from V and 5 bases from J; junction bases left unmatched: 2.

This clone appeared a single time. This CDR3 is CASSVAGAGVGSSNEQFF. In nucleotides, the CDR3 is TGTGCCAGCAGCGTAGCTGGGGCGGGGGTCGGGAGTTCCAATGAGCAGTTCTTC. This sequence joins TRBV9 and TRBJ2-1; TRBD2 matches at 7 bases. The length of the CDR3 is 18 residues. Looked up from germline, CDR1 is SGDLS and CDR2 is YYNGEE. V shed 0 bases, J shed 6 bases, and the junction held 15 bases outside the gene matches.

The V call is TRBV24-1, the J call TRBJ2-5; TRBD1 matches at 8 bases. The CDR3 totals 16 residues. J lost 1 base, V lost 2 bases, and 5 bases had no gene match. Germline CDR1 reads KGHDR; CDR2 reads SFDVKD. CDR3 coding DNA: TGTGCCACCAGTGATTGGGGACAGGAGTTCCAAGAGACCCAGTACTTC. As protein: CATSDWGQEFQETQYF.

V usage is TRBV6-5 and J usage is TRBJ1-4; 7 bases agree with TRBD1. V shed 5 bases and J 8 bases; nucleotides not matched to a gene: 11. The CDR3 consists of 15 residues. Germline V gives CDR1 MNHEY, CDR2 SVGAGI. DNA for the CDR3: TGTGCCAGCAGTCCGATCGACAGGGAGGGGGAAAAACTGTTTTTT. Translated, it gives CASSPIDREGEKLFF.

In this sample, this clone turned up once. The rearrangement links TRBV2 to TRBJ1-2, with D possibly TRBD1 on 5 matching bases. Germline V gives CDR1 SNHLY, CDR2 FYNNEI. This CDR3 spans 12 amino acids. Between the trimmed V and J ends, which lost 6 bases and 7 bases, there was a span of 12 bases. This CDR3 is CASSTGRRGYTF. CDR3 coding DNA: TGTGCCAGCAGCACAGGTAGACGTGGCTACACCTTC.

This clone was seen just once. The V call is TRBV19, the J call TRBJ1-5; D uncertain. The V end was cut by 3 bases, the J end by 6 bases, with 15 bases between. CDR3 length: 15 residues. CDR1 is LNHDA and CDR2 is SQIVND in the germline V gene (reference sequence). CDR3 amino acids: CASSMSLTTSQPQHF. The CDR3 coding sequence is TGTGCCAGTAGTATGAGCCTTACTACCAGTCAGCCCCAGCATTTT.

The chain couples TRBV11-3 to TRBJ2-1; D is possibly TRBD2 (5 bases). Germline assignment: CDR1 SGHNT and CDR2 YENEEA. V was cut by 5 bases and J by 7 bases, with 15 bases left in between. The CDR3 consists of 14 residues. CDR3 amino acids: CASSPLPSGNEQFF. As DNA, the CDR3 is TGTGCCAGCAGCCCACTCCCCTCGGGGAATGAGCAGTTCTTC. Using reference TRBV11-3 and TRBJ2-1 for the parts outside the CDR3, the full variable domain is EAGVVQSPRYKIIEKKQPVAFWCNPISGHNTLYWYLQNLGQGPELLIRYENEEAVDDSQLPKDRFSAERLKGVDSTLKIQPAELGDSAVYLCASSPLPSGNEQFFGPGTRLTVL.

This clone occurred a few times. The DNA of the CDR3 is TGTGCCAGCAGTTTTCAGCAGCCGGTCTATGGCTACACCTTC. Amino acids: CASSFQQPVYGYTF. The V gene is TRBV28, the J gene TRBJ1-2, with D hard to call. CDR1 and CDR2 (germline): MDHEN, SYDVKM. The CDR3 consists of 14 residues. V gave up 3 bases and J gave up 4 bases, with 12 bases separating them.

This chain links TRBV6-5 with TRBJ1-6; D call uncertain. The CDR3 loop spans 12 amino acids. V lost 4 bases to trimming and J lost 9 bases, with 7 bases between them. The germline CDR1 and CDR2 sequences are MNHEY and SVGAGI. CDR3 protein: CASSSWGSPLHF. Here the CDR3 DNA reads TGTGCCAGCAGTTCCTGGGGTTCACCCCTCCACTTT.

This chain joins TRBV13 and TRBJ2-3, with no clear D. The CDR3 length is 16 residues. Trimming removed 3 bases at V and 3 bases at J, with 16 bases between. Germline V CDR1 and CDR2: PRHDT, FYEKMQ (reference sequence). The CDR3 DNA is TGTGCCAGCAGCTTGGTAGGGTTAGATGGAACAGATACGCAGTATTTT. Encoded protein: CASSLVGLDGTDTQYF.

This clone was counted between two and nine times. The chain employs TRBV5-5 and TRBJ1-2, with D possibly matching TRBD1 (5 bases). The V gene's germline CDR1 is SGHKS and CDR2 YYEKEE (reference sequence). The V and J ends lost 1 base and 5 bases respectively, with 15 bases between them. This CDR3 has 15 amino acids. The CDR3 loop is CASSLLGGVGYGYTF. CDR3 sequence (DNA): TGTGCCAGCAGCTTGTTGGGAGGGGTAGGGTATGGCTACACCTTC.

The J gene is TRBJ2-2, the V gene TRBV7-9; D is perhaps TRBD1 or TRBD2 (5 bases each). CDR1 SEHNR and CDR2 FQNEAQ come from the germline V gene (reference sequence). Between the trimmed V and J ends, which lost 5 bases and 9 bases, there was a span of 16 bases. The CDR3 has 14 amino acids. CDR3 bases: TGTGCCAGCAGCCCCGGGACCTCTGCCAGGGAGCTGTTTTTT. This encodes CASSPGTSARELFF.

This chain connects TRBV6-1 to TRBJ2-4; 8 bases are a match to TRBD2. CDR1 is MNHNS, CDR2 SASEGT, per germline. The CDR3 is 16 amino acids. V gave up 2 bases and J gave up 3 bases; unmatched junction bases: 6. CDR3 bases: TGTGCCAGCAGTGAATATCGGGAGGGTAACAAAAACATTCAGTACTTC. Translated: CASSEYREGNKNIQYF.

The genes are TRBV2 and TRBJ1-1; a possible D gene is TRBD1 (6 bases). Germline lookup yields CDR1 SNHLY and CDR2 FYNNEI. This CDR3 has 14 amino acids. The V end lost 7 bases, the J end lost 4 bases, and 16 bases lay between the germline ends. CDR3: CASKQGNGGTEAFF. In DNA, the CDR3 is TGTGCCAGCAAGCAGGGGAACGGTGGCACTGAAGCTTTCTTT.